The 18 T cell receptor beta chains presented below share a single source sample, sequenced in a study of CD8 T cells in ankylosing spondylitis. TCRdb used MiXCR to reprocess the 5' RACE reads, holding one entry per CDR3 protein. The table includes fewer than 250,000 distinct CDR3 sequences, roughly a tenth detected once. The sample comprised blood, either unsorted or a sorted T cell fraction (not recorded which). These TCRs come from a male donor with ankylosing spondylitis or in good health (not recorded which).

V gene TRBV3-1 combines with J gene TRBJ2-5; TRBD1 aligns across 7 bases. V gave up 4 bases and J gave up 3 bases; unmatched junction bases: 5. CDR1 is LGHDT and CDR2 is YNNKEL in the germline V gene (reference sequence). The CDR3 is 14 residues long. CDR3 sequence (DNA): TGTGCCAGCAGCCGCGGAACAGGGGAAGAGACCCAGTACTTC. Translating gives CASSRGTGEETQYF.

This chain connects TRBV9 to TRBJ2-2; the D is unclear. The germline V and J ends were trimmed by 1 base and 0 bases, with 7 bases remaining between them. Germline V gives CDR1 SGDLS, CDR2 YYNGEE. This CDR3 is built from 15 residues. CDR3 amino acids: CASSVTGPNTGELFF. The CDR3 DNA reads TGTGCCAGCAGCGTAACGGGTCCGAACACCGGGGAGCTGTTTTTT.

The V and J genes are TRBV19 and TRBJ1-1, with TRBD1 as a possible D gene (5 bases). The CDR3 runs 20 residues. The germline gives CDR1 LNHDA, CDR2 SQIVND (reference sequence). Trimming took off 2 bases at V and 0 bases at J, with 25 bases between the two ends. Here the CDR3 reads CASSIFGAQIPGAMNTEAFF. DNA for the CDR3: TGTGCCAGTAGTATATTTGGGGCTCAAATTCCCGGGGCGATGAACACTGAAGCTTTCTTT.

The table lists this clonotype with many counts. The CDR3 bases are TGCGCCAGCAGCATGTGGGACCCTCTCACCGGGGAGCTGTTTTTT. Protein sequence: CASSMWDPLTGELFF. The chain uses TRBV5-1 and TRBJ2-2, with D possibly being TRBD1 or TRBD2 (5 bases each). Germline values: CDR1 SGHRS, CDR2 YFSETQ. The CDR3 has 15 amino acids. Trimming cost V 4 bases and J 4 bases, with 14 bases left between them.

This clonotype was found many times. The rearrangement links TRBV12-3 or TRBV12-4 to TRBJ2-3; D may correspond to TRBD1 or TRBD2 (6 bases each). The V and J ends lost 0 bases and 2 bases respectively, with 12 bases between them. This CDR3 is built from 16 residues. In nucleotides, the CDR3 is TGTGCCAGCAGTTTAGCGGGGGGCCACCTCACAGATACGCAGTATTTT. Its protein is CASSLAGGHLTDTQYF.

At least ten counts were recorded for this clonotype. The chain employs TRBV7-2 and TRBJ1-2; 9 nucleotides line up with TRBD1. The CDR3 totals 15 residues. Per the germline V gene, CDR1 is SGHTA and CDR2 is FQGNSA. Trimming took 5 bases from V and 4 from J; bases not matched to a gene: 8. CDR3 DNA: TGTGCCAGCAGCCTTCGGACAGGGGATAGCTATGGCTACACCTTC. Translating it yields CASSLRTGDSYGYTF.

The table lists this clonotype with many counts. J is TRBJ2-7 and V is TRBV5-8; D remains ambiguous. Germline CDR1 is SGHTS and CDR2 is YDEGEE. The CDR3 loop spans 12 amino acids. Trimming shortened V by 5 bases and J by 1 base, and 7 bases separated the two germline ends. The CDR3 nucleotides read TGTGCCAGCAGACAGCTATCCTACGAGCAGTACTTC. Translated, it gives CASRQLSYEQYF. Together with reference TRBV5-8 and TRBJ2-7, the CDR3 gives the full variable domain: EAGVTQSPTHLIKTRGQQATLRCSPISGHTSVYWYQQALGLGLQFLLWYDEGEERNRGNFPPRFSGRQFPNYSSELNVNALELEDSALYLCASRQLSYEQYFGPGTRLTVT.

The chain has TRBV2 and TRBJ1-1; D remains unclear. In germline, CDR1 is SNHLY, CDR2 FYNNEI. The length of the CDR3 is 15 residues. The V and J ends lost 0 bases and 1 base respectively, with 9 bases between them. The CDR3 loop reads CASSEARSGNTEAFF. In nucleotides, the CDR3 is TGTGCCAGCAGTGAAGCTCGGTCAGGGAACACTGAAGCTTTCTTT.

This clonotype was counted at least ten times. This sequence joins TRBV15 and TRBJ2-3; 10 bases are shared with TRBD1. With 8 bases clipped from V and 4 bases from J, the junction kept 9 bases outside the gene matches. The CDR3 totals 15 residues. Germline CDR1 reads LNHNV; CDR2 reads YYDKDF (reference sequence). The CDR3 is CATGSTGGPADTQYF. CDR3 DNA: TGTGCCACCGGATCGACAGGGGGCCCTGCAGATACGCAGTATTTT.

The sample holds many counts of this clonotype. The CDR3 here is CATSRDLDYTDTQYF. Written as DNA, the CDR3 is TGTGCCACCAGCAGAGATCTCGACTACACAGATACGCAGTATTTT. The chain combines TRBV15 with TRBJ2-3; a possible D gene is TRBD2 (5 bases). V dropped 0 bases and J dropped 2 bases, with 9 bases sitting between them. Germline loops: CDR1 LNHNV, CDR2 YYDKDF (reference sequence). This CDR3 has 15 amino acids.

This clonotype was seen ten or more times. V gene TRBV20-1 combines with J gene TRBJ2-3; weak D call: TRBD1 (6 bases). Per germline, CDR1 DFQATT and CDR2 SNEGSKA (reference sequence). Trimming stripped 7 bases from V and 4 bases from J, with 15 bases between. This CDR3 spans 13 amino acids. As DNA, the CDR3 is TGCAGTGTAAGAGGCAGGGGTGCAGATACGCAGTATTTT. This sequence encodes CSVRGRGADTQYF.

This clonotype was observed at least ten times. The J gene is TRBJ2-7, the V gene TRBV5-1; the D gene could be TRBD1 or TRBD2 (5 bases each). The CDR3 loop spans 16 amino acids. Between the trimmed V and J ends, which lost 3 bases and 1 base, there was a span of 17 bases. Germline values: CDR1 SGHRS, CDR2 YFSETQ. CDR3 nucleotide sequence: TGCGCCAGCAGCTCGTCTCCTGAGTGGGGGTCCTACGAGCAGTACTTC. Translation: CASSSSPEWGSYEQYF.

This clonotype was counted ten times or more. V usage is TRBV29-1 and J usage is TRBJ1-4; no clear D gene. The CDR3 length is 12 residues. With 1 base removed from V and 6 bases from J, the gap between germline ends came to 6 bases. Germline V gene lookup returns CDR1 SQVTM and CDR2 ANQGSEA. DNA for the CDR3: TGCAGCGTTGAAGGCAGATATGAAAAACTGTTTTTT. Protein product: CSVEGRYEKLFF.

This clonotype was counted ten times or more. This sequence joins TRBV3-1 and TRBJ2-4; tentatively, D is TRBD1 (5 bases). Germline V gene lookup returns CDR1 LGHDT and CDR2 YNNKEL (reference sequence). Trimming removed 0 bases from V and 6 bases from J, with 12 bases in between. The CDR3 contains 15 residues. The CDR3 loop is CASSQEGSGINIQYF. Here the CDR3 DNA reads TGTGCCAGCAGCCAAGAAGGGTCAGGGATAAACATTCAGTACTTC.

In its sample, this clonotype was seen a few times. This chain uses TRBV9 with TRBJ2-5; D is perhaps TRBD2 (6 bases). The ends were cut back, 0 bases at V and 4 bases at J, with 19 bases in the middle. This CDR3 spans 17 amino acids. Germline V gene sequence: CDR1 SGDLS, CDR2 YYNGEE. The CDR3 reads CASSVGARMAGLETQYF. CDR3 sequence (DNA): TGTGCCAGCAGCGTAGGCGCGAGGATGGCGGGGTTAGAGACCCAGTACTTC. The full variable domain, in which reference TRBV9 and TRBJ2-5 provide the parts outside the CDR3, is DSGVTQTPKHLITATGQRVTLRCSPRSGDLSVYWYQQSLDQGLQFLIQYYNGEERAKGNILERFSAQQFPDLHSELNLSSLELGDSALYFCASSVGARMAGLETQYFGPGTRLLVL.

This clonotype occurred a few times. The chain combines TRBV20-1 with TRBJ2-3, with 12 positions matching TRBD2. CDR1 and CDR2 (germline): DFQATT, SNEGSKA (reference sequence). CDR3 size: 18 residues. J lost 0 bases, V lost 0 bases, and 7 bases had no gene match. The CDR3, as DNA: TGCAGTGCTAGAGAAACTAGCGGGGGGACCTCTAGCACAGATACGCAGTATTTT. Its translation is CSARETSGGTSSTDTQYF.

The chain has TRBV5-1 and TRBJ1-1; unclear D gene. Per the germline V gene, CDR1 is SGHRS and CDR2 is YFSETQ. CDR3 length: 15 residues. V was trimmed by 1 base and J by 4 bases, leaving 14 bases between them. The CDR3 DNA is TGCGCCAGCAGCTTGAATCGACTCCTGGGCACTGAAGCTTTCTTT. As protein: CASSLNRLLGTEAFF.

The chain carries TRBV5-1 and TRBJ2-2; D gene uncertain. Trimming removed 0 bases from V and 3 bases from J, with 12 bases in between. The CDR3 loop spans 16 amino acids. Germline CDR1 is SGHRS and CDR2 is YFSETQ. The CDR3 coding sequence is TGCGCCAGCAGCTTGGAGGGTGCCCACGACACCGGGGAGCTGTTTTTT. Protein product: CASSLEGAHDTGELFF.